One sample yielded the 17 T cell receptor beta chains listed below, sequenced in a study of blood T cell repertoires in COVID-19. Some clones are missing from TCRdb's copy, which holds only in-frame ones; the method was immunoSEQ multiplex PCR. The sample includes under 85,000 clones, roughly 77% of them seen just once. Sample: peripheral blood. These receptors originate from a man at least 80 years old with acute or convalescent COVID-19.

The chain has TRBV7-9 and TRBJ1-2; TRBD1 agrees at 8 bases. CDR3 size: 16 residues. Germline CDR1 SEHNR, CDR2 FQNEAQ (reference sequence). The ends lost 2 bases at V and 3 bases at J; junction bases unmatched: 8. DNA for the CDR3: TGTGCCAGCAGCTTAAACCTAGGACAGGGTGACTATGGCTACACCTTC. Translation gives CASSLNLGQGDYGYTF.

CDR3 DNA sequence: TGTGCCACCAGCAGTACTCCGGGACAGGGCACCGGGGAGCTGTTTTTT. Translating it yields CATSSTPGQGTGELFF. The V and J genes are TRBV15 and TRBJ2-2, with 9 positions matching TRBD1. Per germline, CDR1 LNHNV and CDR2 YYDKDF (reference sequence). The CDR3 is 16 residues long. With 3 bases clipped from V and 4 bases from J, the junction kept 6 bases outside the gene matches.

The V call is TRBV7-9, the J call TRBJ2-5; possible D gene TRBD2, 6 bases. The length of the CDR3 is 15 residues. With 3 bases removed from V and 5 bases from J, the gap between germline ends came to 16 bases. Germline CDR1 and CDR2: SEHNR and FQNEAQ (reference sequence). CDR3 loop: CASSFPPGAGETQYF. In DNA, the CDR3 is TGTGCCAGCAGCTTCCCTCCGGGAGCCGGCGAGACCCAGTACTTC.

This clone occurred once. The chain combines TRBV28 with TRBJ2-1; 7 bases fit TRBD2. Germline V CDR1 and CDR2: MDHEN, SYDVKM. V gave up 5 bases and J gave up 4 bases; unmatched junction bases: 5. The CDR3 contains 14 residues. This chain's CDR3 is CASSTPGGYNEQFF. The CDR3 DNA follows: TGTGCCAGCAGTACCCCCGGGGGGTACAATGAGCAGTTCTTC.

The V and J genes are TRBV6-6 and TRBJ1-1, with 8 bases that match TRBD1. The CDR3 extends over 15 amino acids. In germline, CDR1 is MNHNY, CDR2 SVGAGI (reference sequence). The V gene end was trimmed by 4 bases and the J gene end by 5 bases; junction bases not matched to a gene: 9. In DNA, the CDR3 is TGTGCCAGCAGTTCCCTCGGACAGGGAAGAACTGAAGCTTTCTTT. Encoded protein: CASSSLGQGRTEAFF.

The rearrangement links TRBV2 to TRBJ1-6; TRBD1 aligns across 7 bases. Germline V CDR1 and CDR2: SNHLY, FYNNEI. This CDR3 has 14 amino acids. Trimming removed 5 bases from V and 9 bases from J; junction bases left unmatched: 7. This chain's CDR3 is CASSPGTVGSPLHF. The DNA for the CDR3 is TGTGCCAGCAGTCCTGGGACAGTGGGTTCACCCCTCCACTTT.

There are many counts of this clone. CDR3 sequence reads: CASSPGTMFRAENTGELFF. CDR3 DNA: TGTGCCAGCTCACCAGGTACAATGTTCAGGGCTGAGAACACCGGGGAGCTGTTTTTT. V and J are TRBV18 and TRBJ2-2; a possible D gene is TRBD1 (5 bases). The ends were cut back, 2 bases at V and 1 base at J, with 20 bases in the middle. The CDR3 runs to 19 residues. Germline V CDR1 and CDR2: KGHSH, LQKENI. Using reference TRBV18 and TRBJ2-2 for the parts outside the CDR3, the full variable domain is NAGVMQNPRHLVRRRGQEARLRCSPMKGHSHVYWYRQLPEEGLKFMVYLQKENIIDESGMPKERFSAEFPKEGPSILRIQQVVRGDSAAYFCASSPGTMFRAENTGELFFGEGSRLTVL.

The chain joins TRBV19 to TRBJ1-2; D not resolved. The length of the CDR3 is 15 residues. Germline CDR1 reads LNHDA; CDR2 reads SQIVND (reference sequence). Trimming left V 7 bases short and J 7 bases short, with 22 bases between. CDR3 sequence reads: CASIQPGPVTGGYTF. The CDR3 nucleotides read TGTGCCAGTATCCAACCAGGTCCAGTAACCGGTGGCTACACCTTC.

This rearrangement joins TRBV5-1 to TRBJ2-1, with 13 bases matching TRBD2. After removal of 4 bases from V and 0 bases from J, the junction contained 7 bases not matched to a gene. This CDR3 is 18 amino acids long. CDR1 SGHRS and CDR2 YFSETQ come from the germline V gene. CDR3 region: CASSIRTSGGSSYNEQFF. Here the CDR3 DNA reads TGCGCCAGCAGCATACGGACTAGCGGGGGTAGCTCCTACAATGAGCAGTTCTTC.

As DNA, the CDR3 is TGTGCCAGCAGGCGGAGGGGCTACACCTTC. Translated, it gives CASRRRGYTF. The chain joins TRBV6-5 to TRBJ1-2; D unclear. In germline, CDR1 is MNHEY, CDR2 SVGAGI. Trimming removed 6 bases from V and 8 bases from J, with 7 bases in between. The CDR3 loop spans 10 amino acids.

CDR3 protein: CASSPSQGAYEQYF. The DNA of the CDR3 is TGCGCCAGCAGCCCCTCACAGGGGGCGTACGAGCAGTACTTC. The V call is TRBV5-1, the J call TRBJ2-7; TRBD1 matches at 9 bases. Germline V gene lookup returns CDR1 SGHRS and CDR2 YFSETQ. Losses at the gene ends were 4 bases for V and 4 bases for J; bases not matched to a gene: 6. The CDR3 loop spans 14 amino acids.

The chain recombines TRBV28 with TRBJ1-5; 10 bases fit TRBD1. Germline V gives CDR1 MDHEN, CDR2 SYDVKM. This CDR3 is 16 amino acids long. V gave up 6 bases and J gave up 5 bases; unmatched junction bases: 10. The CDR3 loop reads CASSPLETGGYQPQHF. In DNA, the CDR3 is TGTGCCAGCAGCCCATTGGAGACAGGGGGCTATCAGCCCCAGCATTTT.

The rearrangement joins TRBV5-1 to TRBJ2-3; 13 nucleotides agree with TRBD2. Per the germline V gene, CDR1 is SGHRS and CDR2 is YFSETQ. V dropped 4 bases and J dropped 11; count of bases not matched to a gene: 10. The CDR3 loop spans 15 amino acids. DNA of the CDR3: TGCGCCAGCAGCGTACTAGCGGGGGGGCCGGAGTTGCAGTATTTT. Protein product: CASSVLAGGPELQYF.

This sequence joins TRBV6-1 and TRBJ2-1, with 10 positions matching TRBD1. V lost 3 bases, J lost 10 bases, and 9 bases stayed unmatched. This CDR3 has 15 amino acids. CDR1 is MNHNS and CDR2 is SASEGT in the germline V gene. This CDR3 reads CASSDATGGPREQFF. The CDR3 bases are TGTGCCAGCAGTGATGCGACAGGGGGCCCCCGGGAGCAGTTCTTC.

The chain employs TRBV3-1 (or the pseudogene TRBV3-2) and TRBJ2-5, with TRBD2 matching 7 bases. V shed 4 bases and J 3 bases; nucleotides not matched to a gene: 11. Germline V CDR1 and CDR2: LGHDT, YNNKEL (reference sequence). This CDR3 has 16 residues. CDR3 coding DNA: TGTGCCAGCAGCCCCCTTAGACTAGCAGGAGAAGAGACCCAGTACTTC. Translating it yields CASSPLRLAGEETQYF.

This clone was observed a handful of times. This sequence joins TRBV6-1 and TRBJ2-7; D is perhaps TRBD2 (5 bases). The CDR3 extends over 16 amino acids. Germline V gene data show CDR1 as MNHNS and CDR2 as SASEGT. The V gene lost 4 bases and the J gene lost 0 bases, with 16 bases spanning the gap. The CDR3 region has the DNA TGTGCCAGCAGTGCCACGGGATCTACTTTCTCCTACGAGCAGTACTTC. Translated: CASSATGSTFSYEQYF.

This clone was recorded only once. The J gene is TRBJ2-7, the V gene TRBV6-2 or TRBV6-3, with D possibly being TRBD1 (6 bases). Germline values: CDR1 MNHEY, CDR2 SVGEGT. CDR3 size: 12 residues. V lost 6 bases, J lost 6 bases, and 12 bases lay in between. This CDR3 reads CASSSTGIEQYF. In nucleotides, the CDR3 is TGTGCCAGCAGCTCCACAGGGATCGAGCAGTACTTC.